This is a list of T cell receptor beta chains from one sample in a study of PD-1 blockade in classical Hodgkin lymphoma. The assay was immunoSEQ multiplex PCR, and TCRdb's table has in-frame clones only and misses some. The sample has about 17,000 clones, about 68% seen once. The input for sequencing was CD4+ T cells from blood, taken before the fourth cycle of nivolumab. Receptors originate from a human donor with classical Hodgkin lymphoma. CDR3s include the opening cysteine and the closing phenylalanine or tryptophan. The D gene is left open where the match is weak. Some rows mark clone size as missing; the rest say once, few, many or name a class of expanded clone.

clone_size: few
d_call: NA
v_call: TRBV2
j_call: TRBJ2-3
cdr3_length: 13
cdr3_nt: TGTGCCAGCATGTGGGCCAACGGAGATACGCAGTATTTT
cdr3_aa: CASMWANGDTQYF

clone_size: NA
d_call: TRBD2
v_call: TRBV7-2
j_call: TRBJ2-5
cdr3_length: 16
cdr3_nt: TGTGCCAGCAGCTTAGCGTTAGCGGGGGGCCAAGAGACCCAGTACTTC
cdr3_aa: CASSLALAGGQETQYF

clone_size: NA
d_call: TRBD1
v_call: TRBV5-4
j_call: TRBJ1-2
cdr3_length: 18
cdr3_nt: TGTGCCAGCAGCTTGGGCGCGACAGGGGGCCATGCTAACTATGGCTACACCTTC
cdr3_aa: CASSLGATGGHANYGYTF

clone_size: NA
d_call: TRBD1
v_call: TRBV9
j_call: TRBJ1-2
cdr3_length: 15
cdr3_nt: TGTGCCAGCAGCGCCGGGACAGGGCGGAACTATGGCTACACCTTC
cdr3_aa: CASSAGTGRNYGYTF

clone_size: NA
d_call: NA
v_call: TRBV19
j_call: TRBJ2-7
cdr3_length: 14
cdr3_nt: TGTGCCAGTAGTATACAAGGGGCGTGGTACGAGCAGTACTTC
cdr3_aa: CASSIQGAWYEQYF

clone_size: NA
d_call: TRBD2
v_call: TRBV27
j_call: TRBJ2-2
cdr3_length: 16
cdr3_nt: TGTGCCAGCAGTCTGTATAGCGGGGGATTGATCGGGGAGCTGTTTTTT
cdr3_aa: CASSLYSGGLIGELFF

clone_size: NA
d_call: NA
v_call: TRBV7-6
j_call: TRBJ2-7
cdr3_length: 14
cdr3_nt: TGTGCCAGCAGCCCCCTTTCAGGGCACTCCGAGCAGTACTTC
cdr3_aa: CASSPLSGHSEQYF

clone_size: NA
d_call: NA
v_call: TRBV18
j_call: TRBJ2-7
cdr3_length: 14
cdr3_nt: TGTGCCAGCTCACCAGGGGCTAGTCTCTACGAGCAGTACTTC
cdr3_aa: CASSPGASLYEQYF

clone_size: NA
d_call: NA
v_call: TRBV6-5
j_call: TRBJ2-3
cdr3_length: 15
cdr3_nt: TGTGCCAGCAGTTACTCCAGGGGATGGCAAGATACGCAGTATTTT
cdr3_aa: CASSYSRGWQDTQYF

clone_size: NA
d_call: NA
v_call: TRBV21-1
j_call: TRBJ2-2
cdr3_length: 17
cdr3_nt: TGTGCCAGCAGCAAGGAGGACAGGGTCGTTCTTGCCGGGGAGCTGTTTTTT
cdr3_aa: CASSKEDRVVLAGELFF

clone_size: NA
d_call: NA
v_call: TRBV5-1
j_call: TRBJ1-2
cdr3_length: 16
cdr3_nt: TGCGCCAGCAGCTTGGGGGCGCGGGGGGGAATCTATGGCTACACCTTC
cdr3_aa: CASSLGARGGIYGYTF

clone_size: few
d_call: NA
v_call: TRBV11-1
j_call: TRBJ1-3
cdr3_length: 15
cdr3_nt: TGTGCCAGCAGCTTCTCGGGGTACTCTGGAAACACCATATATTTT
cdr3_aa: CASSFSGYSGNTIYF

clone_size: NA
d_call: NA
v_call: TRBV29-1
j_call: TRBJ2-5
cdr3_length: 11
cdr3_nt: TGCAGCGTTGCGGTGCAAGAGACCCAGTACTTC
cdr3_aa: CSVAVQETQYF

clone_size: NA
d_call: NA
v_call: TRBV5-4
j_call: TRBJ2-5
cdr3_length: 13
cdr3_nt: TGTGCCAGCAGCTTAGGGCTGGAAGAGACCCAGTACTTC
cdr3_aa: CASSLGLEETQYF

clone_size: NA
d_call: NA
v_call: TRBV29-1
j_call: TRBJ2-7
cdr3_length: 11
cdr3_nt: TGCAGCGTGGGGGGGCCCAGCGAGCAGTACTTC
cdr3_aa: CSVGGPSEQYF

clone_size: NA
d_call: TRBD2
v_call: TRBV25-1
j_call: TRBJ2-1
cdr3_length: 16
cdr3_nt: TGTGCCAGCAGTGAATCTCGCGGGAGGGCCCACAATGAGCAGTTCTTC
cdr3_aa: CASSESRGRAHNEQFF

clone_size: NA
d_call: TRBD2
v_call: TRBV10-2
j_call: TRBJ2-3
cdr3_length: 17
cdr3_nt: TGCGCCAGCTCCCTGGGACTAGCGGGAGTTCGAACAGATACGCAGTATTTT
cdr3_aa: CASSLGLAGVRTDTQYF

clone_size: few
d_call: NA
v_call: TRBV2
j_call: TRBJ1-6
cdr3_length: 12
cdr3_nt: TGTGCCAGCAGTGAAGCCCTTTCACCCCTCCACTTT
cdr3_aa: CASSEALSPLHF

clone_size: NA
d_call: TRBD2
v_call: TRBV11-2
j_call: TRBJ2-3
cdr3_length: 17
cdr3_nt: TGTGCCAGCAGCCCCCGCCCAGCGGGAGGCAGCACAGATACGCAGTATTTT
cdr3_aa: CASSPRPAGGSTDTQYF

clone_size: few
d_call: NA
v_call: TRBV19
j_call: TRBJ1-2
cdr3_length: 13
cdr3_nt: TGTGCCAGTAGTGTGGGGGGAATTGGCGGCTACACCTTC
cdr3_aa: CASSVGGIGGYTF

clone_size: once
d_call: NA
v_call: TRBV4-3
j_call: TRBJ2-5
cdr3_length: 16
cdr3_nt: TGCGCCAGCAGCCAAGATTGGCCGGGGTACCAAGAGACCCAGTACTTC
cdr3_aa: CASSQDWPGYQETQYF

clone_size: NA
d_call: NA
v_call: TRBV7-9
j_call: TRBJ2-3
cdr3_length: 16
cdr3_nt: TGTGCCAGCAGCCCCATCCCATCGCTAAGGGTAGATACGCAGTATTTT
cdr3_aa: CASSPIPSLRVDTQYF

clone_size: NA
d_call: NA
v_call: TRBV5-1
j_call: TRBJ1-4
cdr3_length: 19
cdr3_nt: TGCGCCAGCAGCTTGGTGCCAGTCCAGACCGGAGAATCCAATGAAAAACTGTTTTTT
cdr3_aa: CASSLVPVQTGESNEKLFF

clone_size: NA
d_call: NA
v_call: TRBV6-6
j_call: TRBJ2-7
cdr3_length: 13
cdr3_nt: TGTGCCAGCAGCCGGGACGCGGGCTACGAGCAGTACTTC
cdr3_aa: CASSRDAGYEQYF

clone_size: NA
d_call: TRBD1
v_call: TRBV30
j_call: TRBJ1-3
cdr3_length: 16
cdr3_nt: TGTGCCTGGAGTGACGGGGGACAGGGATCTGGAAACACCATATATTTT
cdr3_aa: CAWSDGGQGSGNTIYF

clone_size: NA
d_call: TRBD1
v_call: TRBV28
j_call: TRBJ1-3
cdr3_length: 15
cdr3_nt: TGTGCCAGCAGTTGGGACAGGTCACTTGGAAACACCATATATTTT
cdr3_aa: CASSWDRSLGNTIYF

clone_size: NA
d_call: NA
v_call: TRBV19
j_call: TRBJ2-1
cdr3_length: 15
cdr3_nt: TGTGCCAGTAGTAAGGGGGAACTTCGCTACAATGAGCAGTTCTTC
cdr3_aa: CASSKGELRYNEQFF

clone_size: NA
d_call: TRBD1
v_call: TRBV19
j_call: TRBJ2-5
cdr3_length: 15
cdr3_nt: TGTGCCAGTAGTCGGGAGTGGACAGGGCAAGAGACCCAGTACTTC
cdr3_aa: CASSREWTGQETQYF

clone_size: NA
d_call: NA
v_call: TRBV18
j_call: TRBJ1-6
cdr3_length: 13
cdr3_nt: TGTGCCAGCTCACCTGTACAGAATTCACCCCTCCACTTT
cdr3_aa: CASSPVQNSPLHF

clone_size: NA
d_call: TRBD2
v_call: TRBV25-1
j_call: TRBJ2-2
cdr3_length: 16
cdr3_nt: TGTGCCAGCACCCCCCGGACTAGCGGGAAGGGCGGGGAGCTGTTTTTT
cdr3_aa: CASTPRTSGKGGELFF

clone_size: NA
d_call: NA
v_call: TRBV9
j_call: TRBJ1-4
cdr3_length: 14
cdr3_nt: TGTGCCAGCAGCCCTTCGGGGACTAATGAAAAACTGTTTTTT
cdr3_aa: CASSPSGTNEKLFF

clone_size: NA
d_call: TRBD1
v_call: TRBV7-2
j_call: TRBJ2-1
cdr3_length: 15
cdr3_nt: TGTGCCAGCAGCTTACCCCGGACAGGGAACCATGAGCAGTTCTTC
cdr3_aa: CASSLPRTGNHEQFF

clone_size: NA
d_call: TRBD1
v_call: TRBV11-2
j_call: TRBJ2-2
cdr3_length: 16
cdr3_nt: TGTGCCAGCAGCTCCTGGGACAGGTTGAACACCGGGGAGCTGTTTTTT
cdr3_aa: CASSSWDRLNTGELFF

clone_size: NA
d_call: NA
v_call: TRBV30
j_call: TRBJ2-2
cdr3_length: 14
cdr3_nt: TGTGCCTGGAGGGCTGGGGATTGGGCCGGGGAGCTGTTTTTT
cdr3_aa: CAWRAGDWAGELFF

clone_size: NA
d_call: NA
v_call: TRBV7-8
j_call: TRBJ1-1
cdr3_length: 13
cdr3_nt: TGTGCCAGCAGCTTAGAACTTTACACTGAAGCTTTCTTT
cdr3_aa: CASSLELYTEAFF

clone_size: NA
d_call: NA
v_call: TRBV25-1
j_call: TRBJ2-3
cdr3_length: 12
cdr3_nt: TGTGCCAGCAGTGAGGGGGGGGCCTCCTATACCTTT
cdr3_aa: CASSEGGASYTF

clone_size: NA
d_call: NA
v_call: TRBV7-2
j_call: TRBJ2-2
cdr3_length: 15
cdr3_nt: TGTGCCAGCAGCTTAGCCCCAGGGTACGCCGGGGAGCTGTTTTTT
cdr3_aa: CASSLAPGYAGELFF

clone_size: NA
d_call: NA
v_call: TRBV2
j_call: TRBJ2-5
cdr3_length: 11
cdr3_nt: TGTGCCAGCACCATACAAGAGACCCAGTACTTC
cdr3_aa: CASTIQETQYF

clone_size: NA
d_call: NA
v_call: TRBV5-1
j_call: TRBJ1-2
cdr3_length: 15
cdr3_nt: TGCGCCAGCAGCTTGGACCGGCCGGGTGTAGGAGGCTACACCTTC
cdr3_aa: CASSLDRPGVGGYTF

clone_size: NA
d_call: TRBD1
v_call: TRBV2
j_call: TRBJ1-4
cdr3_length: 14
cdr3_nt: TGTGCCAGCAGTCCAGGGGGGACAAATGAAAAACTGTTTTTT
cdr3_aa: CASSPGGTNEKLFF

clone_size: NA
d_call: NA
v_call: TRBV11-2
j_call: TRBJ2-7
cdr3_length: 11
cdr3_nt: TGTGCCAGCAGCCTTCTCTACGAGCAGTACTTC
cdr3_aa: CASSLLYEQYF

clone_size: NA
d_call: NA
v_call: TRBV5-1
j_call: TRBJ2-2
cdr3_length: 17
cdr3_nt: TGCGCCAGCAGCTTGAAGTCAAGGGGTGGTAGCACCGGGGAGCTGTTTTTT
cdr3_aa: CASSLKSRGGSTGELFF

clone_size: NA
d_call: NA
v_call: TRBV21-1
j_call: TRBJ1-5
cdr3_length: 20
cdr3_nt: TGTGCCAGCAGCAAAGCGCTTTCGGGACAGGGAGGAGATGGCAATCAGCCCCAGCATTTT
cdr3_aa: CASSKALSGQGGDGNQPQHF

clone_size: NA
d_call: NA
v_call: TRBV19
j_call: TRBJ1-1
cdr3_length: 15
cdr3_nt: TGTGCCAGTAGTATTTTGCGACAGCCGATCGAAGGAGCTTTCTTT
cdr3_aa: CASSILRQPIEGAFF

clone_size: NA
d_call: NA
v_call: TRBV29-1
j_call: TRBJ1-5
cdr3_length: 13
cdr3_nt: TGCAGCGTTGGAGACGGTAGCAATCAGCCCCAGCATTTT
cdr3_aa: CSVGDGSNQPQHF

clone_size: NA
d_call: TRBD2
v_call: TRBV29-1
j_call: TRBJ2-5
cdr3_length: 18
cdr3_nt: TGCAGCGTTGAAGGGGGGGGACTAGCGGGCCTCTACCAAGAGACCCAGTACTTC
cdr3_aa: CSVEGGGLAGLYQETQYF

clone_size: NA
d_call: NA
v_call: TRBV10-3
j_call: TRBJ2-7
cdr3_length: 13
cdr3_nt: TGTGCCATCAGTGAGTCGATCAGCTACGAGCAGTACTTC
cdr3_aa: CAISESISYEQYF

clone_size: NA
d_call: NA
v_call: TRBV7-2
j_call: TRBJ1-5
cdr3_length: 13
cdr3_nt: TGTGCCAGCAGCCCGTATAGCAATCAGCCCCAGCATTTT
cdr3_aa: CASSPYSNQPQHF

clone_size: NA
d_call: NA
v_call: TRBV30
j_call: TRBJ2-7
cdr3_length: 14
cdr3_nt: TGTGCCTGGAGTGCGGGACTCTTCTCCTACGAGCAGTACTTC
cdr3_aa: CAWSAGLFSYEQYF

clone_size: NA
d_call: NA
v_call: TRBV2
j_call: TRBJ1-5
cdr3_length: 12
cdr3_nt: TGTGCCAGCAGTGAAGCGGGCCAGCCCCAGCATTTT
cdr3_aa: CASSEAGQPQHF

clone_size: NA
d_call: NA
v_call: TRBV6-5
j_call: TRBJ1-3
cdr3_length: 10
cdr3_nt: TGTGCCAGTCTAGGAAACACCATATATTTT
cdr3_aa: CASLGNTIYF

clone_size: NA
d_call: NA
v_call: TRBV6-1
j_call: TRBJ2-1
cdr3_length: 11
cdr3_nt: TGTGCCAGCAGTGAACTCGGTTTTTTGTTCTTC
cdr3_aa: CASSELGFLFF

clone_size: NA
d_call: NA
v_call: TRBV15
j_call: TRBJ1-1
cdr3_length: 13
cdr3_nt: TGTGCCACCAGCAGACGGGGAGGAACTGAAGCTTTCTTT
cdr3_aa: CATSRRGGTEAFF

clone_size: few
d_call: NA
v_call: TRBV4-1
j_call: TRBJ1-1
cdr3_length: 15
cdr3_nt: TGCGCCAGCAGCCAAATAGGGGGGCGCGAAACTGAAGCTTTCTTT
cdr3_aa: CASSQIGGRETEAFF

clone_size: NA
d_call: NA
v_call: TRBV5-4
j_call: TRBJ2-3
cdr3_length: 15
cdr3_nt: TGTGCCAGCAGCCAAGGAGCCTCTAGCACAGATACGCAGTATTTT
cdr3_aa: CASSQGASSTDTQYF

clone_size: few
d_call: NA
v_call: TRBV9
j_call: TRBJ1-4
cdr3_length: 14
cdr3_nt: TGTGCCAGCAGCGTAGCCGGGAGTAATGAAAAACTGTTTTTT
cdr3_aa: CASSVAGSNEKLFF

clone_size: NA
d_call: TRBD2
v_call: TRBV27
j_call: TRBJ2-3
cdr3_length: 20
cdr3_nt: TGTGCCAGCAGTTTATCTTTATGGGGGAGGGGCGGTTCTGGCACAGATACGCAGTATTTT
cdr3_aa: CASSLSLWGRGGSGTDTQYF